Each of the 23 T cell receptor beta chains below was sequenced from the same sample in a study of CD8 T cells in ankylosing spondylitis. A single record per CDR3 protein comes from TCRdb applying MiXCR to the 5' RACE reads. In the table there are 150,000 to 200,000 distinct CDR3 sequences, under 35% of which are singletons. Material: synovial fluid, either unsorted or a sorted T cell fraction (not recorded which). These TCRs come from a male donor with ankylosing spondylitis.

The rearrangement links TRBV19 to TRBJ2-7, with D unresolved. The CDR3 spans 15 residues. Trimming removed 4 bases from V and 3 bases from J, with 16 bases in between. CDR1 and CDR2 from the germline V gene are LNHDA and SQIVND (reference sequence). Here the CDR3 DNA reads TGTGCCAGTAGTACCCAACCTGGCGGCCTCTACGAGCAGTACTTC. It specifies CASSTQPGGLYEQYF.

This clonotype has ten or more counts. The gene calls are TRBV29-1 and TRBJ1-1; D uncertain. Germline assignment: CDR1 SQVTM and CDR2 ANQGSEA. Trimming took 4 bases from V and 6 from J, leaving 18 bases between them. The CDR3 is 14 residues long. This chain's CDR3 is CSVARIGVGSEAFF. CDR3 DNA: TGCAGCGTTGCTAGGATCGGCGTAGGGTCTGAAGCTTTCTTT.

V is TRBV20-1 and J is TRBJ1-2; perhaps TRBD1 as D (6 bases). The CDR3 has 12 residues. Germline V gives CDR1 DFQATT, CDR2 SNEGSKA (reference sequence). V lost 6 bases, J lost 3 bases, and 11 bases lay in between. The CDR3 spells CSAEQGYYGYTF. The CDR3 bases are TGCAGTGCGGAACAGGGATACTATGGCTACACCTTC.

This clonotype has only a few counts. The chain has TRBV9 and TRBJ2-2; the match to TRBD1 covers 7 bases. The CDR3 length is 14 residues. V was clipped by 5 bases and J by 0 bases; unmatched bases: 1. Germline V gives CDR1 SGDLS, CDR2 YYNGEE. The DNA for the CDR3 is TGTGCCAGCAGGGGACAGACGAACACCGGGGAGCTGTTTTTT. Protein: CASRGQTNTGELFF.

The rearrangement joins TRBV20-1 to TRBJ2-1, with D maybe TRBD1 (6 bases). The length of the CDR3 is 16 residues. From germline, CDR1 is DFQATT and CDR2 SNEGSKA (reference sequence). The V end was cut by 2 bases, the J end by 5 bases, with 19 bases between. This CDR3 is CSARRLGATKNNEQFF. In nucleotides, the CDR3 is TGCAGTGCTAGACGTCTGGGGGCGACCAAGAACAATGAGCAGTTCTTC.

This clonotype was found many times. The J gene is TRBJ2-1, the V gene TRBV20-1; 9 bases are shared with TRBD2. V shed 1 base and J 7 bases; nucleotides not matched to a gene: 8. Germline CDR1 reads DFQATT; CDR2 reads SNEGSKA (reference sequence). The CDR3 is made up of 15 amino acids. CDR3 protein: CSARVLAGLRNEQFF. The DNA for the CDR3 is TGCAGTGCTAGAGTTCTAGCGGGGCTGAGGAATGAGCAGTTCTTC.

The CDR3 DNA sequence: TGCAGTGCCATACCACAGGGGGGTCCTTACGAGCAGTACTTC. Translation gives CSAIPQGGPYEQYF. The chain has TRBV20-1 and TRBJ2-7; 8 nucleotides line up with TRBD1. The CDR3 sequence is 14 residues long. The ends lost 6 bases at V and 4 bases at J; junction bases unmatched: 11. The germline CDR1 and CDR2 sequences are DFQATT and SNEGSKA (reference sequence).

This clonotype occurred a few times. The gene calls are TRBV10-2 and TRBJ1-1; D call uncertain. Germline values: CDR1 WSHSY, CDR2 SAAADI. Trimming removed 5 bases from V and 7 bases from J, with 17 bases in between. The CDR3 is made up of 14 amino acids. CDR3 nucleotide sequence: TGCGCCAGCAGTCCCGGCGGGAGCCTAGGTGAAGCTTTCTTT. It is translated as CASSPGGSLGEAFF.

This chain links TRBV20-1 with TRBJ1-2; maybe TRBD1 (5 bases). V lost 6 bases and J lost 5, with 13 bases in between. Germline loops: CDR1 DFQATT, CDR2 SNEGSKA (reference sequence). This CDR3 spans 12 amino acids. DNA of the CDR3: TGCAGTGCGCCAGGGTTAGGGTATGGCTACACCTTC. Translation gives CSAPGLGYGYTF.

The chain employs TRBV6-5 and TRBJ1-2; no reliable D call. This CDR3 has 16 residues. V shed 3 bases and J shed 0 bases, with 14 bases lying between them. Looked up from germline, CDR1 is MNHEY and CDR2 is SVGAGI. CDR3 DNA: TGTGCCAGCAGTTATTCCCCGACACTATCTAACTATGGCTACACCTTC. Translation: CASSYSPTLSNYGYTF.

This chain connects TRBV10-3 to TRBJ2-3; 9 bases map to TRBD1. With 4 bases clipped from V and 6 bases from J, the junction kept 8 bases outside the gene matches. From germline, CDR1 is ENHRY and CDR2 SYGVKD. CDR3 length: 15 amino acids. The CDR3 DNA reads as TGTGCCATCAGTGCGGGGACAGGGATTGAGGATACGCAGTATTTT. Its translation is CAISAGTGIEDTQYF.

J is TRBJ1-1 and V is TRBV21-1. TRBV21-1 represents a pseudogene. The CDR3 is 18 residues long. The CDR3 bases are TGTGCCAGCAGCGGCCTAAAGAAGGAGGACGCCGGCAACACTGAAGCTTTCTTT. This sequence encodes CASSGLKKEDAGNTEAFF.

The chain recombines TRBV7-8 with TRBJ1-2; 9 bases line up with TRBD1. Germline CDR1 is SGHVS and CDR2 is FQNEAQ. V was pared by 0 bases and J by 4 bases, with 3 bases of the junction left unmatched. This CDR3 contains 15 residues. CDR3 sequence (DNA): TGTGCCAGCAGCTTAGCGCCGGACAGGGGCTATGGCTACACCTTC. Its translation: CASSLAPDRGYGYTF.

This sequence joins TRBV14 and TRBJ2-7; D is undetermined. The V gene's germline CDR1 is SGHDN and CDR2 FVKESK. CDR3 size: 12 residues. Trimming took off 4 bases at V and 6 bases at J, with 10 bases between the two ends. Here the CDR3 DNA reads TGTGCCAGCAGCCCGTTCCCTGGCGAGCAGTACTTC. Translated: CASSPFPGEQYF.

This chain joins TRBV6-1 and TRBJ2-2, with D perhaps being TRBD1 or TRBD2 (6 bases each). This CDR3 has 15 residues. CDR1 and CDR2 from the germline V gene are MNHNS and SASEGT. Between the trimmed V and J ends, which lost 6 bases and 4 bases, there was a span of 15 bases. The CDR3 coding sequence is TGTGCCAGCAGACTATGGGGGGCTAGCACCGGGGAGCTGTTTTTT. As protein: CASRLWGASTGELFF.

A few counts support this clonotype. The CDR3 DNA follows: TGTGCCAGCAGCCCTGGGACAGAGAACTATGGCTACACCTTC. It yields the protein CASSPGTENYGYTF. The chain links TRBV9 to TRBJ1-2; 7 bases fit TRBD1. The CDR3 sequence is 14 residues long. CDR1 and CDR2 from the germline V gene are SGDLS and YYNGEE. With 4 bases clipped from V and 2 bases from J, the junction kept 5 bases outside the gene matches.

The chain is built from TRBV6-1 and TRBJ2-7, with 7 bases identical to TRBD2. Germline values: CDR1 MNHNS, CDR2 SASEGT. After removal of 4 bases from V and 1 base from J, the junction contained 4 bases not matched to a gene. The CDR3 sequence is 14 residues long. CDR3 protein: CASSGGLGSYEQYF. The DNA for the CDR3 is TGTGCCAGCAGTGGCGGACTAGGGTCCTACGAGCAGTACTTC.

Only a few counts were recorded for this clonotype. In nucleotides, the CDR3 is TGTGCCAGCAGTGAGAAACTAGCGGGGGGGAGAAATGAGCAGTTCTTC. Its protein product is CASSEKLAGGRNEQFF. The chain combines TRBV6-1 with TRBJ2-1; 13 positions agree with TRBD2. With V trimmed by 3 bases and J by 7 bases, 6 bases remained unmatched. The CDR3 spans 16 residues. The germline gives CDR1 MNHNS, CDR2 SASEGT.

The rearrangement joins TRBV29-1 to TRBJ1-2, with TRBD1 identical over 7 bases. CDR3 length: 13 amino acids. J gave up 4 bases and V 4 bases, and 6 bases lay outside the gene matches. The germline V gene encodes CDR1 SQVTM and CDR2 ANQGSEA. The CDR3 DNA sequence: TGCAGCGTTGGTCCGGGACAGTTCTATGGCTACACCTTC. Protein: CSVGPGQFYGYTF.

V and J are TRBV9 and TRBJ2-1; 7 nucleotides match TRBD2. There are 12 residues in the CDR3. CDR1 and CDR2 from the germline V gene are SGDLS and YYNGEE. V was clipped by 4 bases and J by 7 bases; unmatched bases: 2. CDR3 residues: CASSTAGNEQFF. CDR3 nucleotide sequence: TGTGCCAGCAGCACAGCGGGGAATGAGCAGTTCTTC.

The chain recombines TRBV20-1 with TRBJ2-2; D is uncertain. V was pared by 1 base and J by 4 bases, with 4 bases between. Germline values: CDR1 DFQATT, CDR2 SNEGSKA (reference sequence). This CDR3 has 12 amino acids. The CDR3 reads CSARGGTGELFF. CDR3 sequence (DNA): TGCAGTGCTAGAGGGGGCACCGGGGAGCTGTTTTTT.

This rearrangement joins TRBV10-3 to TRBJ1-2; no clear D gene. V lost 8 bases and J 4 bases, leaving 17 bases between the germline ends. The CDR3 has 14 amino acids. Germline V gene data show CDR1 as ENHRY and CDR2 as SYGVKD. CDR3 in DNA: TGTGCCATCGGAGGAAAGGAAACAGTCTATGGCTACACCTTC. Translating it yields CAIGGKETVYGYTF.

The chain combines TRBV7-2 with TRBJ1-6; D unclear. Deletions cut 8 bases from V and 2 bases from J, with 13 bases between. From germline, CDR1 is SGHTA and CDR2 FQGNSA. This CDR3 spans 15 amino acids. This CDR3 is CASLEPPPYNSPLHF. CDR3 DNA: TGTGCCAGCTTAGAGCCCCCCCCCTATAATTCACCCCTCCACTTT.